This T cell receptor beta chain is drawn from a study of blood T cell repertoires in COVID-19. As for the study in general: T cells, B-cell-depleted T cells, or PBMCs supplied cDNA or gDNA.

This clone was observed a few times. The CDR3 is made up of 15 amino acids. V was shortened by 4 bases and J by 3 bases, with 16 bases between the two germline ends. From germline, CDR1 is MNHEY and CDR2 SMNVEV (reference sequence). Clones were read by immunoSEQ multiplex PCR, and TCRdb kept only the in-frame ones, dropping some. The sample lists about 82,000 clones, around 82% occurring once. The chain carries TRBV27 and TRBJ2-7; the D gene is possibly TRBD1 (6 bases). Sequencing used peripheral blood. This clonotype was obtained from a man aged 55 to 70 with COVID-19, enrolled during active disease. Here the CDR3 DNA reads TGTGCCAGCAGTTCCCGTGGGCAGGGGCACTACGAGCAGTACTTC. Translated: CASSSRGQGHYEQYF.